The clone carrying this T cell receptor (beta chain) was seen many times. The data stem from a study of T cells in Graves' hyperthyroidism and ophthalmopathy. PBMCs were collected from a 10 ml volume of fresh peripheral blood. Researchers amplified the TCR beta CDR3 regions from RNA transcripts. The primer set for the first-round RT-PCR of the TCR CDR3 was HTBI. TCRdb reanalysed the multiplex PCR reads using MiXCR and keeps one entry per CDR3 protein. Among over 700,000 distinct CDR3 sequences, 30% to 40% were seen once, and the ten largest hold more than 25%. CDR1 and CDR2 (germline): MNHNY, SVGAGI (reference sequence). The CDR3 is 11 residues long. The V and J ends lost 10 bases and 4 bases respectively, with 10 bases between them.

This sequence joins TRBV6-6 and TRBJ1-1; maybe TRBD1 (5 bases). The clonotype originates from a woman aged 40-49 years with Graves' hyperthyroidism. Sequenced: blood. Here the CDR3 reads CAMGEGTEAFF. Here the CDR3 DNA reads TGTGCCATGGGGGAGGGCACTGAAGCTTTCTTT.